Included here is one T cell receptor (beta chain) sequence, with context. The antigen is undetermined. This sample was included in a study of cytomegalovirus exposure and HLA in healthy donors. Regarding the study as a whole: That first-cohort TCR clusters tended to co-occur in the 90 to 150 validation repertoires was found in a later analysis.

Sequencing was performed with immunoSEQ multiplex PCR; in TCRdb, only in-frame clones are kept and a portion is missing. The sample shows under 150,000 clones, around nine tenths of them seen only once. The CDR3 is 16 residues long. Germline values: CDR1 SGHTS, CDR2 YDEGEE. V lost 2 bases and J 3 bases, leaving 15 bases between the germline ends. The sequencing sample was made of PBMCs. The chain couples TRBV5-8 to TRBJ1-5; D may be TRBD1 (5 bases). The origin of this receptor is a woman aged 18-29 years in good health and CMV-seropositive. CDR3 sequence: CASSLGWGVDNQPQHF. In nucleotides, the CDR3 is TGTGCCAGCAGCTTAGGTTGGGGGGTGGACAATCAGCCCCAGCATTTT.